Reported below is one TCR beta chain. Its antigen remains unidentified. This CDR3 has 14 amino acids. Germline lookup yields CDR1 LGHNT and CDR2 FRNRAP. V lost 1 base to trimming and J lost 3 bases; unmatched junction nucleotides: 1. These data come from a study of T cell responses to AZD1222 COVID-19 vaccine. For the study at large: Pooling covered second doses at about 4 or about 12 weeks.

Study-wide results and limits: It was only after the peak T cell response that any repertoires were sampled. Clonal diversity was possibly underestimated, and white British individuals and females predominated among donors. Spike-spanning, vaccine-associated CD4 TCRs were dominant at 160-218 and 743-854.

The protocol was immunoSEQ multiplex PCR, while the TCRdb copy is restricted to in-frame clones and leaves out a portion. The table includes 70,000 to 85,000 clones, just over 85% detected once. Specimen: peripheral blood, collected on day 0 of AZD1222 vaccination. This clonotype originated in an adult in good health. This sequence joins TRBV12-5 and TRBJ2-3, with 7 nucleotides matching TRBD1. CDR3 nucleotides: TGTGCTAGTGGTTTGGGACAGGGTACAGATACGCAGTATTTT. Its protein product is CASGLGQGTDTQYF.